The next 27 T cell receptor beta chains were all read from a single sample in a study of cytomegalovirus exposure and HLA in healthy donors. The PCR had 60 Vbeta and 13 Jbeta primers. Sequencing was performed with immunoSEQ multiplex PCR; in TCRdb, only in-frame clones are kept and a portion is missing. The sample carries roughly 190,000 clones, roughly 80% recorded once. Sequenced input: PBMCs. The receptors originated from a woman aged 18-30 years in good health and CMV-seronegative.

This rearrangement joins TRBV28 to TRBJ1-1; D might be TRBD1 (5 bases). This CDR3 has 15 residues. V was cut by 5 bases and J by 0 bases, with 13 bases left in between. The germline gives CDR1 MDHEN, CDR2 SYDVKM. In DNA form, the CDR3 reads TGTGCCAGCAGTCTCAAGGGGTACATGAACACTGAAGCTTTCTTT. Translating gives CASSLKGYMNTEAFF.

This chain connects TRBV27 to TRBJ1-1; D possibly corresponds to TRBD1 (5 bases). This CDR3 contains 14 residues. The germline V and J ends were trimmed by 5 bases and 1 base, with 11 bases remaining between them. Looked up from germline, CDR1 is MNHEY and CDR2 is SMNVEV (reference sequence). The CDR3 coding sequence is TGTGCCAGCAGTGCAGGGATCGGGAACACTGAAGCTTTCTTT. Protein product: CASSAGIGNTEAFF.

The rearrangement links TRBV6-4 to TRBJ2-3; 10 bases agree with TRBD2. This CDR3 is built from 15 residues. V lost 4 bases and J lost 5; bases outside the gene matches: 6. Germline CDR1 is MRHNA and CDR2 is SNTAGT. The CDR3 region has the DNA TGTGCCAGCAGTGTTTCTAGCGGGGGTAGAGATACGCAGTATTTT. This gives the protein CASSVSSGGRDTQYF.

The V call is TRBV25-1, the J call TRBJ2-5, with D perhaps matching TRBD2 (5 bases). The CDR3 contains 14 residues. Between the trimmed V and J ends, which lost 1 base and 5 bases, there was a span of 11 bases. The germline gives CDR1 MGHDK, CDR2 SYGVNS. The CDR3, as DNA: TGTGCCAGCAGTGAATCCCCGCGGGTCGAGACCCAGTACTTC. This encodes CASSESPRVETQYF.

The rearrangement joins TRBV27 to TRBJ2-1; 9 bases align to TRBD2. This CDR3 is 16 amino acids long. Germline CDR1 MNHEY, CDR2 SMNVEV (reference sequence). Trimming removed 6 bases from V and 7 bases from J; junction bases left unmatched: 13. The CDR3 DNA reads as TGTGCCAGCAGGGGACCCCTCGCGGGAGGGAGGAATGAGCAGTTCTTC. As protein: CASRGPLAGGRNEQFF.

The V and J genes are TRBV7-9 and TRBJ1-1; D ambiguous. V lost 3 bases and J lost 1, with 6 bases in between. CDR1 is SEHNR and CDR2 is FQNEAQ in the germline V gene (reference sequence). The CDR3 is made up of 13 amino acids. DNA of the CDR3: TGTGCCAGCAGCTTTACAGCGAACACTGAAGCTTTCTTT. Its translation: CASSFTANTEAFF.

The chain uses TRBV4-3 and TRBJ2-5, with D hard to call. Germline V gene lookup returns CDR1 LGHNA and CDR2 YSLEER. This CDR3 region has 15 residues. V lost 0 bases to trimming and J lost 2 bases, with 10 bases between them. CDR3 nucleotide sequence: TGCGCCAGCAGCCAAGACCCGCAGGATCAAGAGACCCAGTACTTC. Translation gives CASSQDPQDQETQYF.

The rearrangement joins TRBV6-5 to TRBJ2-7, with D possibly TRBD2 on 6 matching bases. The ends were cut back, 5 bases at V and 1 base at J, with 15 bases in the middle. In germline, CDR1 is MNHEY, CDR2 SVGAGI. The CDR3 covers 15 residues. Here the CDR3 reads CASSPGQLASYEQYF. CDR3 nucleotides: TGTGCCAGCAGTCCCGGTCAACTAGCTTCCTACGAGCAGTACTTC.

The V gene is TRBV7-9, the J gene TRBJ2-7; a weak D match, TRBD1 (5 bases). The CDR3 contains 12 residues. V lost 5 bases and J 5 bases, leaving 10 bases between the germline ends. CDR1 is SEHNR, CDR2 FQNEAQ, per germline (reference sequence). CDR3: CASSPTENEQYF. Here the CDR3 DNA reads TGTGCCAGCAGCCCGACAGAAAACGAGCAGTACTTC.

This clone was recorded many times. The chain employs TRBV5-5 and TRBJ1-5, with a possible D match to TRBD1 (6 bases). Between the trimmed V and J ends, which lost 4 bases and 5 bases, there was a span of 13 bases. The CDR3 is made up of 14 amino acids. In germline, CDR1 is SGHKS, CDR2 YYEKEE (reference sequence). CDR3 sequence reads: CASSPRGKDQPQHF. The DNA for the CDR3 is TGTGCCAGCAGCCCTAGGGGGAAGGATCAGCCCCAGCATTTT.

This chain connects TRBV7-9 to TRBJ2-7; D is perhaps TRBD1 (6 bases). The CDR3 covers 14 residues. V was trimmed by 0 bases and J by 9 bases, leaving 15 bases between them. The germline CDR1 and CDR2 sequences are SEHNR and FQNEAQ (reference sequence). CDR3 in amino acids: CASSLARQDSVQYF. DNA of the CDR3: TGTGCCAGCAGCTTAGCCCGACAGGACAGTGTGCAGTACTTC.

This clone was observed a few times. CDR3 coding DNA: TGTGCCACCAGTCATCCCGTGAGCACTGAAGCTTTCTTT. Protein sequence: CATSHPVSTEAFF. The rearrangement joins TRBV15 to TRBJ1-1; no clear D. Trimming removed 6 bases at V and 4 bases at J, with 12 bases between. Germline V gives CDR1 LNHNV, CDR2 YYDKDF (reference sequence). The CDR3 extends over 13 amino acids.

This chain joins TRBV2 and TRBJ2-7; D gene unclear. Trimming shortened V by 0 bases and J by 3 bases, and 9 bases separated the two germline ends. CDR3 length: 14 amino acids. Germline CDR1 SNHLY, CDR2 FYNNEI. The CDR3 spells CASSEATADYEQYF. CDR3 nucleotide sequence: TGTGCCAGCAGTGAAGCAACAGCCGACTACGAGCAGTACTTC. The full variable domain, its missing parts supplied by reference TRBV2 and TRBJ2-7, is EPEVTQTPSHQVTQMGQEVILRCVPISNHLYFYWYRQILGQKVEFLVSFYNNEISEKSEIFDDQFSVERPDGSNFTLKIRSTKLEDSAMYFCASSEATADYEQYFGPGTRLTVT.

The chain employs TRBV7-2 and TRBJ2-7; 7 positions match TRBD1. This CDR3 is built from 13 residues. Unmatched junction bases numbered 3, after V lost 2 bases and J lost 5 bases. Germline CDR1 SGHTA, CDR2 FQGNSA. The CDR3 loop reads CASSLIGGDEQYF. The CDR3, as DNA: TGTGCCAGCAGCTTAATAGGGGGCGACGAGCAGTACTTC.

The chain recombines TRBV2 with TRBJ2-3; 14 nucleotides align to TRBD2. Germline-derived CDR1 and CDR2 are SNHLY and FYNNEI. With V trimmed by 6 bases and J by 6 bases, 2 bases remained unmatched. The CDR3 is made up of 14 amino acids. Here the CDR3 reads CASRRLAGGDTQYF. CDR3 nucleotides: TGTGCCAGCAGAAGACTAGCGGGAGGGGATACGCAGTATTTT.

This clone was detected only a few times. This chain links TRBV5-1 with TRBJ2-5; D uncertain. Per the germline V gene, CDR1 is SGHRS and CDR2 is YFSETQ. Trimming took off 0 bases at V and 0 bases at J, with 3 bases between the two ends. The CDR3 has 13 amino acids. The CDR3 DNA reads TGCGCCAGCAGCTTGGCCAACCAAGAGACCCAGTACTTC. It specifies CASSLANQETQYF.

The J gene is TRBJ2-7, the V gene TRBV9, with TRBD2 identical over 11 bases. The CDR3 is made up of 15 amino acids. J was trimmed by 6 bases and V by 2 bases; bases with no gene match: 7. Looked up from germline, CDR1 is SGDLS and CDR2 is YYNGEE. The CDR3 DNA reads TGTGCCAGCAGCGTTAGCGGGGGGGCGGCCGGCGAGCAGTACTTC. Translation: CASSVSGGAAGEQYF.

The chain's CDR3 is CASSPVTGNPYEQYF. CDR3 in DNA: TGCGCCAGCAGTCCCGTGACAGGTAACCCCTACGAGCAGTACTTC. The rearrangement uses TRBV10-2 and TRBJ2-7; weak D call: TRBD1 (6 bases). The CDR3 is 15 amino acids. From germline, CDR1 is WSHSY and CDR2 SAAADI. Trimming took off 5 bases at V and 2 bases at J, with 16 bases between the two ends.

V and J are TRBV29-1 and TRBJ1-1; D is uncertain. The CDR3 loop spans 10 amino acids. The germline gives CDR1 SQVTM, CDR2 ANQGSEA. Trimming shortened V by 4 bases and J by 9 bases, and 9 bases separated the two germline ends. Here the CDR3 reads CSVGVAQAFF. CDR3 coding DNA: TGCAGCGTTGGCGTCGCGCAAGCTTTCTTT.

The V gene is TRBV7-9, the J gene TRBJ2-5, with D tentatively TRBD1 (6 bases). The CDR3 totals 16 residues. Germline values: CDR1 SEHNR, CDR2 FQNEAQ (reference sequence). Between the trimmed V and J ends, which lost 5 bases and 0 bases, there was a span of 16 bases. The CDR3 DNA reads TGTGCCAGCAGCACCTACCGGGACACAAACCAAGAGACCCAGTACTTC. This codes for CASSTYRDTNQETQYF.

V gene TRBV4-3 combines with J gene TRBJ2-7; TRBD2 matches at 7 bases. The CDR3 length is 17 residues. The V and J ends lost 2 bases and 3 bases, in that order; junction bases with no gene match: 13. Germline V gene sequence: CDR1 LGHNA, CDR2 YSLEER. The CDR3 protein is CASSQYLSREGYYEQYF. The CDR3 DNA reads TGCGCCAGCAGCCAATACCTCTCGAGGGAGGGCTACTACGAGCAGTACTTC.

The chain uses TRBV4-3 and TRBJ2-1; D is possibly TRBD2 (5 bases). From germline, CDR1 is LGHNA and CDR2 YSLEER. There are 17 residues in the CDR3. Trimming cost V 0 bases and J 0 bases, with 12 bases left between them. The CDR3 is CASSQDRSGSSYNEQFF. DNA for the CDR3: TGCGCCAGCAGCCAAGATCGGAGCGGCAGCTCCTACAATGAGCAGTTCTTC.

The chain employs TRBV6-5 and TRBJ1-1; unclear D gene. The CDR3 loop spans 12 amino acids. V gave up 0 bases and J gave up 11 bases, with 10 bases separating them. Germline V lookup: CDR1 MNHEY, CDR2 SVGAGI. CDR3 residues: CASSYSGGFAFF. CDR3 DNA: TGTGCCAGCAGTTACTCCGGAGGGTTCGCTTTCTTT.

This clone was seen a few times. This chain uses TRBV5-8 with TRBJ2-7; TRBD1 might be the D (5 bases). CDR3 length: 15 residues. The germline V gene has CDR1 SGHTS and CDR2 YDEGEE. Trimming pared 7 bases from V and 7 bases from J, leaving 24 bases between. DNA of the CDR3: TGTGCCAGCTACAAGGGCAGGGTCCCACTACGGGAGCAGTACTTC. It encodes CASYKGRVPLREQYF.

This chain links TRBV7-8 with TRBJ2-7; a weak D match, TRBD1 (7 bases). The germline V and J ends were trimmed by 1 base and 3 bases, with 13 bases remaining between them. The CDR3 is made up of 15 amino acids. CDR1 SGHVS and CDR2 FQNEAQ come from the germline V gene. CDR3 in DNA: TGTGCCAGCAGCTTAGGGCAGGGGGGATACTACGAGCAGTACTTC. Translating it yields CASSLGQGGYYEQYF. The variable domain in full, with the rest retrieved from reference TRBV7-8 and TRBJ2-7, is GAGVSQSPRYKVAKRGQDVALRCDPISGHVSLFWYQQALGQGPEFLTYFQNEAQLDKSGLPSDRFFAERPEGSVSTLKIQRTQQEDSAVYLCASSLGQGGYYEQYFGPGTRLTVT.

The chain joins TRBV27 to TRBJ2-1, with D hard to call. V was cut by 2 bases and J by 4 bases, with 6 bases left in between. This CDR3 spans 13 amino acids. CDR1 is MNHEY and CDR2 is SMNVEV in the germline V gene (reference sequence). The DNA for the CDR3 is TGTGCCAGCAGTTTAGCCCGGTACAATGAGCAGTTCTTC. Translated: CASSLARYNEQFF.

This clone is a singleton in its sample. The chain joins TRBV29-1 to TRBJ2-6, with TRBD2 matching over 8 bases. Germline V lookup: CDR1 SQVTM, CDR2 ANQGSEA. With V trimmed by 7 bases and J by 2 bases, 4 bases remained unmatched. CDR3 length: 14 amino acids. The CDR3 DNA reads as TGCAGCGCCGGACTAGCCACTGGGGCCAACGTCCTGACTTTC. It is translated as CSAGLATGANVLTF.